Listed here are 20 T cell receptor beta chains from one sample, sequenced in a study of CD8 T cells in ankylosing spondylitis. Regarding the study as a whole: About 8 highly homologous variants made up a TCR beta motif that seemed to typify ankylosing spondylitis blood.

These receptors have no identified antigens. One entry per CDR3 protein results from TCRdb running MiXCR on the 5' RACE reads. The sample holds fewer than 400,000 distinct CDR3 sequences, 20% to 25% seen once. The sequenced material came from blood, either unsorted or a sorted T cell fraction (not recorded which). Receptor source: a male donor with ankylosing spondylitis.

The chain is built from TRBV28 and TRBJ1-5, with 8 bases that match TRBD1. The V segment lost 2 bases and the J segment 0 bases; nucleotides outside the gene matches: 6. The CDR3 runs 17 residues. CDR1 and CDR2 from the germline V gene are MDHEN and SYDVKM. CDR3 sequence (DNA): TGTGCCAGCAGTTTAGACAGGGGCGGATATAGCAATCAGCCCCAGCATTTT. This encodes CASSLDRGGYSNQPQHF.

There are a few counts of this clonotype. V is TRBV12-3 or TRBV12-4 and J is TRBJ1-2, with 9 bases fitting TRBD1. The CDR3 runs 16 residues. After removal of 3 bases from V and 1 base from J, the junction contained 6 bases not matched to a gene. CDR3 region: CASSLDRGGVNYGYTF. CDR3 nucleotides: TGTGCCAGCAGTTTGGACAGGGGTGGGGTTAACTATGGCTACACCTTC.

The sample holds a few counts of this clonotype. The V call is TRBV5-1, the J call TRBJ2-1; maybe TRBD2 (5 bases). The CDR3 has 14 amino acids. The V end was cut by 4 bases, the J end by 8 bases, with 16 bases between. Germline assignment: CDR1 SGHRS and CDR2 YFSETQ. This CDR3 reads CASSIVGVSDEQFF. DNA of the CDR3: TGCGCCAGCAGCATCGTCGGGGTCTCGGATGAGCAGTTCTTC.

J is TRBJ1-2 and V is TRBV20-1, with D possibly matching TRBD1 (5 bases). The CDR3 covers 12 residues. Germline V lookup: CDR1 DFQATT, CDR2 SNEGSKA (reference sequence). V lost 5 bases and J 4 bases, leaving 11 bases between the germline ends. CDR3 bases: TGCAGTGCTCCAGGGATGGGCTATGGCTACACCTTC. Translated: CSAPGMGYGYTF.

The chain uses TRBV28 and TRBJ1-6; tentative D call: TRBD1 (6 bases). Germline V CDR1 and CDR2: MDHEN, SYDVKM. This CDR3 contains 15 residues. The V end lost 7 bases, the J end lost 10 bases, and 20 bases lay between the germline ends. The CDR3: CASTPGGQGLSPLHF. CDR3 coding DNA: TGTGCCAGCACCCCCGGGGGGCAGGGGTTGTCACCCCTCCACTTT. Full variable domain (remainder filled in from reference TRBV28 and TRBJ1-6): DVKVTQSSRYLVKRTGEKVFLECVQDMDHENMFWYRQDPGLGLRLIYFSYDVKMKEKGDIPEGYSVSREKKERFSLILESASTNQTSMYLCASTPGGQGLSPLHFGNGTRLTVT.

This clonotype has a count of ten or more. The rearrangement links TRBV24-1 to TRBJ2-1, with D perhaps matching TRBD2 (5 bases). Germline loops: CDR1 KGHDR, CDR2 SFDVKD. This CDR3 is built from 14 residues. Trimming pared 0 bases from V and 6 bases from J, leaving 8 bases between. The DNA for the CDR3 is TGTGCCACCAGTGATTTGGTGGGGAGCAATGAGCAGTTCTTC. It yields the protein CATSDLVGSNEQFF.

This clonotype was detected a few times. The chain recombines TRBV29-1 with TRBJ1-1; TRBD1 is a possible D gene (5 bases). V lost 0 bases to trimming and J lost 1 base, with 12 bases between them. The CDR3 totals 15 residues. Germline V gene lookup returns CDR1 SQVTM and CDR2 ANQGSEA. The CDR3 DNA follows: TGCAGCGTTGAAGATCTGGAAGGGACGAACACTGAAGCTTTCTTT. This encodes CSVEDLEGTNTEAFF.

This chain connects TRBV6-1 to TRBJ2-7; 9 bases are shared with TRBD2. This CDR3 is 14 amino acids long. The V segment lost 6 bases and the J segment 5 bases; nucleotides outside the gene matches: 8. Germline values: CDR1 MNHNS, CDR2 SASEGT. This CDR3 reads CASSRGGRAHEQYF. The CDR3 DNA reads TGTGCCAGCAGCCGGGGCGGGAGGGCCCACGAGCAGTACTTC.

This clonotype was seen a single time. An end of the junction differs from the germline gene, which may be a read error. V and J are TRBV4-3 and TRBJ2-1; TRBD2 aligns across 10 bases. The CDR3 totals 12 residues. The germline V gene encodes CDR1 LGHNA and CDR2 YSLEER. The CDR3 sequence: CASSHPSGRAAF. The CDR3 nucleotides read TGCGCCAGCAGCCACCCCAGCGGGAGGGCTGCCTTC.

The rearrangement links TRBV2 to TRBJ2-2, with a tentative D call TRBD1 (5 bases). Between the trimmed V and J ends, which lost 4 bases and 4 bases, there was a span of 10 bases. Germline loops: CDR1 SNHLY, CDR2 FYNNEI. The CDR3 is made up of 14 amino acids. This CDR3 is CASSVGTGTGELFF. CDR3 nucleotides: TGTGCCAGCAGTGTAGGCACAGGCACCGGGGAGCTGTTTTTT.

The rearrangement uses TRBV6-1 and TRBJ2-1; unclear D gene. The germline CDR1 and CDR2 sequences are MNHNS and SASEGT. This CDR3 contains 13 residues. Trimming removed 6 bases at V and 6 bases at J, with 12 bases between. CDR3 nucleotide sequence: TGTGCCAGCAGGGGCCTATCGGGCAATGAGCAGTTCTTC. As protein: CASRGLSGNEQFF.

The gene calls are TRBV20-1 and TRBJ2-1; perhaps TRBD2 as D (5 bases). V shed 3 bases and J shed 8 bases, with 11 bases lying between them. Germline CDR1 and CDR2: DFQATT and SNEGSKA (reference sequence). The CDR3 totals 12 residues. The CDR3 loop is CSASGLADEQFF. As DNA, the CDR3 is TGCAGTGCTAGTGGACTGGCCGATGAGCAGTTCTTC.

The gene calls are TRBV29-1 and TRBJ2-6, with TRBD1 identical over 7 bases. Germline CDR1 is SQVTM and CDR2 is ANQGSEA. V lost 3 bases to trimming and J lost 4 bases; unmatched junction nucleotides: 6. The CDR3 spans 15 residues. This chain's CDR3 is CSVEGQRTGANVLTF. The CDR3 region has the DNA TGCAGCGTTGAGGGACAGAGGACCGGGGCCAACGTCCTGACTTTC.

This chain links TRBV5-1 with TRBJ2-3; D remains unclear. The CDR3 covers 12 residues. Trimming took 4 bases from V and 4 from J, leaving 7 bases between them. CDR1 and CDR2 from the germline V gene are SGHRS and YFSETQ. The CDR3 protein is CASSRSADTQYF. The CDR3 DNA reads TGCGCCAGCAGCAGAAGCGCAGATACGCAGTATTTT. Together with reference TRBV5-1 and TRBJ2-3, the CDR3 gives the full variable domain: KAGVTQTPRYLIKTRGQQVTLSCSPISGHRSVSWYQQTPGQGLQFLFEYFSETQRNKGNFPGRFSGRQFSNSRSEMNVSTLELGDSALYLCASSRSADTQYFGPGTRLTVL.

This clonotype was counted at least ten times. The chain carries TRBV5-1 and TRBJ2-7, with TRBD2 matching over 7 bases. Germline V gives CDR1 SGHRS, CDR2 YFSETQ. The CDR3 extends over 15 amino acids. J gave up 3 bases and V 0 bases, and 6 bases lay outside the gene matches. CDR3 in amino acids: CASSLVASGNYEQYF. CDR3 bases: TGCGCCAGCAGCTTGGTGGCTAGCGGAAACTACGAGCAGTACTTC.

The CDR3 region is CSAQTGTSSGDEQFF. The CDR3 coding sequence is TGCAGTGCTCAGACCGGGACTAGCTCTGGGGATGAGCAGTTCTTC. The V call is TRBV20-1, the J call TRBJ2-1; the match to TRBD2 covers 9 bases. Per germline, CDR1 DFQATT and CDR2 SNEGSKA (reference sequence). This CDR3 has 15 amino acids. With V trimmed by 5 bases and J by 8 bases, 13 bases remained unmatched.

This CDR3 reads CASSLSELAGGSGELFF. In DNA form, the CDR3 reads TGCGCCAGCAGCCTGTCAGAACTAGCGGGAGGGTCCGGGGAGCTGTTTTTT. The chain uses TRBV5-1 and TRBJ2-2; 13 nucleotides align to TRBD2. Germline V gene sequence: CDR1 SGHRS, CDR2 YFSETQ. Trimming removed 4 bases from V and 6 bases from J; junction bases left unmatched: 9. The CDR3 has 17 amino acids.

This clonotype was counted between two and nine times. This chain joins TRBV5-1 and TRBJ1-5; no clear D. V lost 0 bases and J 4 bases, leaving 23 bases between the germline ends. Germline V gene lookup returns CDR1 SGHRS and CDR2 YFSETQ. This CDR3 has 19 amino acids. CDR3 nucleotide sequence: TGCGCCAGCAGCTTGGAGGCAGACCATGGACCGGAGCGGAATCAGCCCCAGCATTTT. Translated, it gives CASSLEADHGPERNQPQHF.

This clonotype was observed a handful of times. This chain uses TRBV7-3 with TRBJ2-1; no clear D. In germline, CDR1 is SGHTA, CDR2 FQGTGA. This CDR3 is built from 15 residues. The V end was cut by 1 base, the J end by 7 bases, with 14 bases between. The DNA of the CDR3 is TGTGCCAGCAGCTTAAGTTTAGGTGAGGAGAATGAGCAGTTCTTC. This translates into CASSLSLGEENEQFF.

V gene TRBV5-1 combines with J gene TRBJ2-5, with 13 nucleotides matching TRBD2. Trimming at V came to 2 bases and at J to 4 bases, leaving 5 bases not matched to a gene. The germline gives CDR1 SGHRS, CDR2 YFSETQ. The CDR3 totals 16 residues. The CDR3 region is CASSLGLAGDAETQYF. The CDR3 nucleotides read TGCGCCAGCAGCTTAGGACTAGCGGGAGATGCAGAGACCCAGTACTTC.